These T cell receptor beta chains were read from a single sample in a study of metastatic and nonmetastatic thyroid tumors. TCRdb re-called the PCR reads via MiXCR. The sample lists tens of thousands of clones, roughly 13% seen once, with more than 9% in the top ten. Sequencing was done on a sample of blood. These receptors all stem from a female donor with papillary thyroid cancer or a benign thyroid nodule (not recorded which). Some clones in this sample may be carry-over from other donors' samples. Both conserved end residues are part of each CDR3. Fields, in order: V gene, J gene, CDR3 protein.

>TRBV18|TRBJ2-2
CASSPLRTTTGELFF
>TRBV6-1|TRBJ2-7
CASSTGETNEQYF
>TRBV4-2|TRBJ2-1
CASSQAGYNEQFF
>TRBV6-6|TRBJ2-3
CASSYRGADTQYF
>TRBV28|TRBJ1-2
CASSLDQGILYGYTF
>TRBV30|TRBJ2-7
CAWNYGPSYEQYF
>TRBV7-6|TRBJ2-1
CASSLVGSGGEQFF
>TRBV14|TRBJ2-7
CASSQDRLRQYF
>TRBV6-2/TRBV6-3|TRBJ2-7
CTSSTRTGQNEQYF
>TRBV27|TRBJ2-7
CASSLSGFYEQYF
>TRBV7-3|TRBJ2-7
CASSLPYEQYF
>TRBV4-1|TRBJ1-1
CASSQERVKNTEAFF
>TRBV30|TRBJ1-6
CALSDGLGSPLHF
>TRBV15|TRBJ2-7
CATSRLPGGEQYF
>TRBV27|TRBJ2-7
CASSKGLDEQYF
>TRBV2|TRBJ1-1
CASSEEAKTEAFF
>TRBV28|TRBJ2-7
CASSLYRRGEQYF
>TRBV20-1|TRBJ2-5
CSATTGSQETQYF
>TRBV27|TRBJ1-6
CASSLSTSSRLHF
>TRBV7-2|TRBJ2-7
CASSPPASGAYEQYF
>TRBV27|TRBJ2-2
CASSDGTSGVRRELFF
>TRBV28|TRBJ2-3
CASTPAASWRDTQYF
>TRBV30|TRBJ1-5
CAWSVQGIQPQHF
>TRBV12-3/TRBV12-4|TRBJ1-6
CASSLEYQGNSPLHF
>TRBV20-1|TRBJ2-1
CSARDLNEQFF
>TRBV11-2|TRBJ1-3
CASSLVGSGNTIYF
>TRBV12-3/TRBV12-4|TRBJ2-1
CASSSQNEQLF
>TRBV6-1|TRBJ2-1
CATAPLGYTNEQFF
>TRBV6-1|TRBJ2-7
CASSDRDRSSYEQYF
>TRBV28|TRBJ1-2
CASSWGAGYGYTF
>TRBV3-1|TRBJ2-7
CASSRDLNPYEQYF
>TRBV3-1|TRBJ1-2
CASSQGRVYGYTF
>TRBV20-1|TRBJ1-2
CSAEGRKRYGYTF
>TRBV12-5|TRBJ2-1
CASGLSLWEQFF
>TRBV7-8|TRBJ2-5
CASSLDRGRQETQYF
>TRBV5-6|TRBJ1-1
CASSVGGVGTEAFF
>TRBV10-1|TRBJ2-5
CASRPAGLLKLQETQYF
>TRBV5-4|TRBJ1-2
CASSSGARESEYGYTF
>TRBV18|TRBJ2-7
CASSPEGTSGYEQYF
>TRBV9|TRBJ1-5
CASSVGQGSQPQHF